Below are 5 T cell receptor beta chains sequenced from a single sample in a study of blood T cells in healthy people across ages. The second PCR ran roughly 7 to 12 cycles with a sample-barcoded 5' primer and J-beta primers. TCRdb reprocessed the 5' RACE reads via MiXCR and lists one record per CDR3 protein. The repertoire holds about 1.8 million distinct CDR3 sequences, with about 50% as singletons. The sequenced material came from blood. The receptor set was obtained from a woman between 40 and 55 years old in good health.

The chain is built from TRBV28 and TRBJ1-4, with 7 bases matching TRBD1. After removal of 2 bases from V and 7 bases from J, the junction contained 10 bases not matched to a gene. Germline CDR1 is MDHEN and CDR2 is SYDVKM. CDR3 length: 16 residues. CDR3 sequence (DNA): TGTGCCAGCAGTTTAGGAGGAGCAGGGGGAGGTGAAAAACTGTTTTTT. This codes for CASSLGGAGGGEKLFF.

The chain links TRBV4-2 to TRBJ1-4, with D perhaps TRBD1 (5 bases). CDR3 length equals 19 residues. V was pared by 4 bases and J by 0 bases, with 21 bases between. Germline V CDR1 and CDR2: LGHNA, YNFKEQ. CDR3 amino acids: CASSLRPGTEDATNEKLFF. As DNA, the CDR3 is TGTGCCAGCAGCCTCCGCCCCGGGACGGAAGATGCAACTAATGAAAAACTGTTTTTT.

This clonotype was counted only a few times. The V gene is TRBV27, the J gene TRBJ2-6; no firm D call. Trimming stripped 7 bases from V and 1 base from J, with 5 bases between. Germline-derived CDR1 and CDR2 are MNHEY and SMNVEV (reference sequence). This CDR3 comprises 13 residues. CDR3 sequence reads: CASKISGANVLTF. The CDR3 bases are TGTGCCAGCAAGATATCTGGGGCCAACGTCCTGACTTTC.

This chain links TRBV20-1 with TRBJ1-2; no clear D. Trimming cost V 3 bases and J 11 bases, with 19 bases left between them. Germline V gene lookup returns CDR1 DFQATT and CDR2 SNEGSKA (reference sequence). This CDR3 region has 13 residues. Here the CDR3 reads CSASLPSVERYTF. The CDR3, as DNA: TGCAGTGCTAGCCTCCCCTCCGTCGAGAGGTACACCTTC.

The rearrangement links TRBV6-5 to TRBJ1-2; D not certain. Looked up from germline, CDR1 is MNHEY and CDR2 is SVGAGI. The CDR3 runs to 13 residues. V lost 2 bases to trimming and J lost 4 bases, with 8 bases between them. The CDR3 DNA reads as TGTGCCAGCAGTTACGGCAGGACCTATGGCTACACCTTC. It yields the protein CASSYGRTYGYTF.